This TCR beta chain was profiled in a study of cytomegalovirus exposure and HLA in healthy donors. The PCR used 60 Vbeta and 13 Jbeta primers. Measured with immunoSEQ multiplex PCR; TCRdb has only the in-frame clones, and not every one. The data hold around 190,000 clones, with 70% to 85% observed a single time. J was trimmed by 3 bases and V by 3 bases; bases with no gene match: 4. This CDR3 spans 14 amino acids. In germline, CDR1 is SGHRS, CDR2 YFSETQ. The source material was PBMCs. The chain carries TRBV5-1 and TRBJ2-3; 7 bases are shared with TRBD1. This TCR came from a girl aged 2 to 9 in good health and CMV-seropositive. The CDR3 DNA follows: TGCGCCAGCAGCTATCGACAGGGTACAGATACGCAGTATTTT. Amino acid sequence: CASSYRQGTDTQYF.